This T cell receptor beta chain is drawn from a study of blood T cell repertoires in COVID-19. CDR3 length: 16 amino acids. The germline CDR1 and CDR2 sequences are LGHDT and YNNKEL (reference sequence). After removal of 5 bases from V and 4 bases from J, the junction contained 10 bases not matched to a gene. Original handling: By means of reference gene primer amplification, nucleated cell counts were estimated. Produced via immunoSEQ multiplex PCR; TCRdb's table is partial and in-frame only. The DNA was the basis for D and trimming; V, J and clone size are from that table. The table includes 9,500 to 15,000 clones, 90% detected once.

The chain couples TRBV3-1 (or the pseudogene TRBV3-2) to TRBJ2-2; TRBD2 aligns across 7 bases. Sequenced sample: peripheral blood. This clonotype was obtained from a man between 65 and 85 years old with active COVID-19. The CDR3 DNA is TGTGCCAGCAGCAGCAGAGCGGGATGGGGCACCGGGGAGCTGTTTTTT. Its translation is CASSSRAGWGTGELFF.